This is a list of T cell receptor beta chains from one sample in a study of blood T cell repertoires in COVID-19. Sequencing was performed with immunoSEQ multiplex PCR; in TCRdb, only in-frame clones are kept and a portion is missing. The data contain fewer than 200,000 clones, 90% to 95% of them singletons. Sequencing used peripheral blood. These receptor sequences come from a woman aged 45-60 years with acute or convalescent COVID-19. CDR3s include the opening cysteine and the closing phenylalanine or tryptophan. The D gene is left open where the match is weak. Not all rows give a size; the values are once, few, many and, for expanded clones, a class.

D,J,V,size,DNA,CDR3
.,TRBJ2-3,TRBV10-3,.,TGTGCCATCAGGCCCCCTAACGCCGCAGATACGCAGTATTTT,CAIRPPNAADTQYF
TRBD1,TRBJ2-7,TRBV9,once,TGTGCCAGCAGCCCCGGACAGGGAATGGACGAGCAGTACTTC,CASSPGQGMDEQYF
TRBD1,TRBJ1-1,TRBV5-1,once,TGCGCCAGCAGCTTACAGGGGGCTCCCACTGAAGCTTTCTTT,CASSLQGAPTEAFF
TRBD1,TRBJ1-1,TRBV29-1,.,TGCAGTGGTAGAGGACAGGGAAGCAACACTGAAGCTTTCTTT,CSGRGQGSNTEAFF
TRBD1,TRBJ1-6,TRBV19,.,TGTGCCAGTAGTCCGGGGACAGGGCTTAATTCACCCCTCCACTTT,CASSPGTGLNSPLHF
TRBD2,TRBJ2-5,TRBV27,.,TGTGCCAGCAGCCTGGGACTAGCGGACCAAGAGACCCAGTACTTC,CASSLGLADQETQYF
.,TRBJ2-7,TRBV5-1,once,TGCGCCAGCAGCAGCTTGGACAGCTCTAACGAGCAGTACTTC,CASSSLDSSNEQYF
.,TRBJ2-7,TRBV28,.,TGTGCCAGCAGTTTATCGGGACAATCCCGCTACGAGCAGTACTTC,CASSLSGQSRYEQYF
TRBD1,TRBJ1-1,TRBV9,.,TGTGCCAGCAGCCCAAACCCGGGACAGGGGGTTTTGGCCACTGAAGCTTTCTTT,CASSPNPGQGVLATEAFF
.,TRBJ2-5,TRBV11-2,.,TGTGCCAGCAGCTCGACCGGGGCCCAGTACTTC,CASSSTGAQYF
.,TRBJ2-7,TRBV16,.,TGTGCCAGCAGCTTAGGGGTTGGGGAGCAGTACTTC,CASSLGVGEQYF
TRBD1,TRBJ1-4,TRBV28,.,TGTGCCAGCAGCTCCCAGGGCAGGGGGTCAACTAATGAAAAACTGTTTTTT,CASSSQGRGSTNEKLFF
TRBD2,TRBJ2-7,TRBV5-4,.,TGTGCCAGCAGCTCCGGGGTAGCGGGAGCCTACGAGCAGTACTTC,CASSSGVAGAYEQYF
.,TRBJ2-3,TRBV3-1/TRBV3-2,.,TGTGCCAGCAGCGTACAGGGAAGAGGGGTGAGGACAGATACGCAGTATTTT,CASSVQGRGVRTDTQYF
.,TRBJ1-3,TRBV5-8,.,TGTGCCAGCAGCTACCAAGTCGTTAGCTTTGGAAACACCATATATTTT,CASSYQVVSFGNTIYF
TRBD2,TRBJ2-3,TRBV25-1,.,TGTGCCAGCACGACAGCGGGGGGGTTGAATACGCAGTATTTT,CASTTAGGLNTQYF
.,TRBJ2-1,TRBV4-3,.,TGCGCCAGCAGCCAAGATGTACAGGCGTACAATGAGCAGTTCTTC,CASSQDVQAYNEQFF
TRBD1,TRBJ1-5,TRBV28,.,TGTGCCAGCACCCTGGGACAGACAACCAATCAGCCCCAGCATTTT,CASTLGQTTNQPQHF
.,TRBJ2-7,TRBV30,.,TGTGCCTGGAGTTTGGGTCTGGGGGGCTCCTACGAGCAGTACTTC,CAWSLGLGGSYEQYF
TRBD2,TRBJ2-7,TRBV7-9,.,TGTGCCAGCAGCTTACGGGGGGAGGTCGAGCAGTACTTC,CASSLRGEVEQYF
.,TRBJ1-4,TRBV10-2,few,TGCGCCAGCAGGGCCTCTGCAACTAATGAAAAACTGTTTTTT,CASRASATNEKLFF
.,TRBJ2-1,TRBV10-2,.,TGCGCCACCCAATTTGCCGGGTCCTACAATGAGCAGTTCTTC,CATQFAGSYNEQFF
.,TRBJ2-1,TRBV9,once,TGTGCCAGCAGCGTAGTGGGAAGGGGGGAGCAGTTCTTC,CASSVVGRGEQFF
.,TRBJ1-5,TRBV7-2,once,TGTGCCAGCAGCTTAGAAGACAGTAGCAATCAGCCCCAGCATTTT,CASSLEDSSNQPQHF
.,TRBJ1-2,TRBV7-9,.,TGTGCCAGCAGTCCGGACTGGGACTATGGCTACACCTTC,CASSPDWDYGYTF
TRBD2,TRBJ2-1,TRBV11-3,.,TGTGCCAGCAGCTTAGATCAGCGGGAGGGGGGTGAGCAGTTCTTC,CASSLDQREGGEQFF
TRBD2,TRBJ2-1,TRBV7-9,.,TGTGCCAGCAGCTCTTGGGAGGGGATTGAGCAGTTCTTC,CASSSWEGIEQFF
TRBD2,TRBJ2-7,TRBV5-5,.,TGTGCCAGCAGGGCGCTGCTGGGACTAGCGGGATCCGACTACTACGAGCAGTACTTC,CASRALLGLAGSDYYEQYF
.,TRBJ1-2,TRBV27,.,TGTGCCAGCAGTTTACAGGCAAGATCTAACTATGGCTACACCTTC,CASSLQARSNYGYTF
.,TRBJ2-1,TRBV6-5,.,TGTGCCAGCAGTTACGAGGCGCTACCTAATGAGCAGTTCTTC,CASSYEALPNEQFF
.,TRBJ1-3,TRBV9,.,TGTGCCAGCAGCGTAGGGTACACATTAAACACCATATATTTT,CASSVGYTLNTIYF
TRBD1,TRBJ1-2,TRBV7-2,.,TGTGCCAGCAGCCCCGGGACAGGGCGAGCTAACTATGGCTACACCTTC,CASSPGTGRANYGYTF
TRBD2,TRBJ2-2,TRBV7-2,.,TGTGCCAGCAGCCCCGATCTAGCGGGAGCCACCGGGGAGCTGTTTTTT,CASSPDLAGATGELFF
.,TRBJ2-1,TRBV18,.,TGTGCCAGCTCACCAGCTCCAGGGGGGAATGAGCAGTTCTTC,CASSPAPGGNEQFF
.,TRBJ2-2,TRBV7-3,.,TGTGCCAGCAGCCCGCGGGGAGGGGGCACCGGGGAGCTGTTTTTT,CASSPRGGGTGELFF
TRBD1,TRBJ1-5,TRBV5-6,.,TGTGCCAGCAGTGTAAACAGGGGATTAGGCAATCAGCCCCAGCATTTT,CASSVNRGLGNQPQHF
.,TRBJ1-5,TRBV28,.,TGTGCCAGCAGTTTGACTCCAGGGGAGAGCAATCAGCCCCAGCATTTT,CASSLTPGESNQPQHF